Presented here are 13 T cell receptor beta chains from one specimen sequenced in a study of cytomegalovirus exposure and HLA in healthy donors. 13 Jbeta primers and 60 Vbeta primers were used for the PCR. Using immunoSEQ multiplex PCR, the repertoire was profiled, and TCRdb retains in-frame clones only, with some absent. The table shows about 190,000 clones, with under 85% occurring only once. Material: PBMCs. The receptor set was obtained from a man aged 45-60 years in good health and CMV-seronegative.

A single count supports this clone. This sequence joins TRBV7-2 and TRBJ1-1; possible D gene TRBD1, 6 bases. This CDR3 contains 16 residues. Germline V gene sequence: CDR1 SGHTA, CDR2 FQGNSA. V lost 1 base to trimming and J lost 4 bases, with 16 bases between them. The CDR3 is CASSLVAGVVATEAFF. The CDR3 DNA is TGTGCCAGCAGCTTAGTCGCAGGGGTTGTCGCCACTGAAGCTTTCTTT.

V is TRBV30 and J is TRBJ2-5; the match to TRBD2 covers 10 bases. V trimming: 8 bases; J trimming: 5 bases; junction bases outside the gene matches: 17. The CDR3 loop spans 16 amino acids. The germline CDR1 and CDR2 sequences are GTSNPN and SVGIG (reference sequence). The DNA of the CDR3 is TGTGCCGACCCCCTGGGGGCTAGCGGGGGCCGGGAGACCCAGTACTTC. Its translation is CADPLGASGGRETQYF.

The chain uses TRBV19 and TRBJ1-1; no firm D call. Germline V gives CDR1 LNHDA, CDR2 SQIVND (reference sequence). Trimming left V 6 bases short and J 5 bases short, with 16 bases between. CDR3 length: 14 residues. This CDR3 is CASSRYESRTEAFF. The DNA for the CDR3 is TGTGCCAGTAGCCGGTATGAGTCTCGGACTGAAGCTTTCTTT.

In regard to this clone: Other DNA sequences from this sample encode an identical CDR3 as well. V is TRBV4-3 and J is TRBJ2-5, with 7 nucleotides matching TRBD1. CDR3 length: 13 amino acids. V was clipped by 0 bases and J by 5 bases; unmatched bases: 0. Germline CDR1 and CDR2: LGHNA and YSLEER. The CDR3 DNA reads TGCGCCAGCAGCCAAGACAGGGGGGAGACCCAGTACTTC. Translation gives CASSQDRGETQYF.

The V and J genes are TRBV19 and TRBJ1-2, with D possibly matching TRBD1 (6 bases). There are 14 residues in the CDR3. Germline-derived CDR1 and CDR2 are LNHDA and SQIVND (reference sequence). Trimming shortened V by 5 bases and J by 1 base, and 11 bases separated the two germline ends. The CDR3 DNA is TGTGCCAGTAGTTGGGGACAAGGTAACTATGGCTACACCTTC. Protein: CASSWGQGNYGYTF.

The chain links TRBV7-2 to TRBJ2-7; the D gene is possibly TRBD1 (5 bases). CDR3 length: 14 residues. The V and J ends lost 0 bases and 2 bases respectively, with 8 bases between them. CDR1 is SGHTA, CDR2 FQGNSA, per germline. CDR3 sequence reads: CASSLAPGPYEQYF. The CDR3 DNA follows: TGTGCCAGCAGCTTAGCTCCAGGGCCCTACGAGCAGTACTTC.

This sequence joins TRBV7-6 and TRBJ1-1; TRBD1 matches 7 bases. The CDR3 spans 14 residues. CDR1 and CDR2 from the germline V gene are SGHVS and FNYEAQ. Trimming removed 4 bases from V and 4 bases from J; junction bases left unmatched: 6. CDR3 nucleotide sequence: TGTGCCAGCAGCTCGGAACAGGGGATCACTGAAGCTTTCTTT. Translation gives CASSSEQGITEAFF.

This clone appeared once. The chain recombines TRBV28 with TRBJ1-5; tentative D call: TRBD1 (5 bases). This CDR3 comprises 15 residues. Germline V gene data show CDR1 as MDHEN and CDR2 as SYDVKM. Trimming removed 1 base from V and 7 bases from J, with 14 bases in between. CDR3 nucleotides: TGTGCCAGCAGTTTATCGGGGGGGTCCGGACAGCCCCAGCATTTT. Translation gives CASSLSGGSGQPQHF.

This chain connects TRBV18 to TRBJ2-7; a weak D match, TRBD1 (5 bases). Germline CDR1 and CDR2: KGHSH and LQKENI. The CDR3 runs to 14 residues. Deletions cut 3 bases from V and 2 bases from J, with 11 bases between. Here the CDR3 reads CASSPNGHTYEQYF. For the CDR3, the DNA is TGTGCCAGCTCACCGAACGGACATACCTACGAGCAGTACTTC.

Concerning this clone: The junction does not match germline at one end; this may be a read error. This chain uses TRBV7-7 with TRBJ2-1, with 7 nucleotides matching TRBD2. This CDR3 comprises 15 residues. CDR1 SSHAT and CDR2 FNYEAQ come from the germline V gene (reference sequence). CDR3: CASSLSAGVANEQFF. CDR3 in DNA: TGTGCTAGCAGCTTATCGGCGGGAGTGGCGAATGAGCAGTTCTTC.

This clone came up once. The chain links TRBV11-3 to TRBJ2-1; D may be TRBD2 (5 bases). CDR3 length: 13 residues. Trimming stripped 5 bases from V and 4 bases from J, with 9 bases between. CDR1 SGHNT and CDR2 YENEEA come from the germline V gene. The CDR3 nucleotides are TGTGCCAGCAGCCCGGGGATGTACAATGAGCAGTTCTTC. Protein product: CASSPGMYNEQFF.

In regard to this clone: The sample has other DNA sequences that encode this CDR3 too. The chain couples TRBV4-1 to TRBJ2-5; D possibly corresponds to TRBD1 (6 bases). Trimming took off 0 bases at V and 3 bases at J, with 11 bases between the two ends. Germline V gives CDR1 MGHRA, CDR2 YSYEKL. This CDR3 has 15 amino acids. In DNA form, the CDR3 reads TGCGCCAGCAGCCAAGATGGGGGCAGAGAAGAGACCCAGTACTTC. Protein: CASSQDGGREETQYF.

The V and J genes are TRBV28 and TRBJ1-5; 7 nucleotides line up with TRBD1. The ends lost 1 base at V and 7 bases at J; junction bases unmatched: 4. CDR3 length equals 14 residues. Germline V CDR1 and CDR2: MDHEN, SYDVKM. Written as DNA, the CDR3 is TGTGCCAGCAGTTTATATCAGGGGGACCAGCCCCAGCATTTT. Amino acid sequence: CASSLYQGDQPQHF.